A selection of T cell receptor beta chains follows, all from one sample in a study of PD-1 blockade in classical Hodgkin lymphoma. Profiled with immunoSEQ multiplex PCR; TCRdb holds only in-frame clones, not every one. The repertoire holds about 52,000 clones, with around nine tenths as singletons. Sequenced here: peripheral blood mononuclear cells (PBMCs), sampled before the fourth cycle of nivolumab. The receptors come from a human donor with classical Hodgkin lymphoma. The CDR3 runs from the conserved cysteine through the conserved F or W. A D gene is named only where the DNA matches it firmly. For some rows the clone size is stated as once, few or many, or as a class when expanded; others skip it.

>.|TRBV7-2|.|TRBJ1-6
TGTGCCAGCAGCTTACACGGCTCCGAGTCGGGGGCCCTCCACTTT
CASSLHGSESGALHF
>.|TRBV6-4|TRBD2|TRBJ2-1
TGTGCCCCTGCGGGAGGTCACTACAATGAGCAGTTCTTC
CAPAGGHYNEQFF
>.|TRBV6-1|.|TRBJ1-4
TGTGCCAGCACCGAAGGGGGGGGCCGTAATGAAAAACTGTTTTTT
CASTEGGGRNEKLFF
>.|TRBV27|.|TRBJ1-5
TGTGCCAGCCGCGAGGGGCCGACCCCCAAAAATATTAGCAATCAGCCCCAGCATTTT
CASREGPTPKNISNQPQHF
>.|TRBV5-1|.|TRBJ2-3
TGCGCCAGCAGCTTGGGGGGGCTCGGAGATACGCAGTATTTT
CASSLGGLGDTQYF
>.|TRBV7-2|TRBD2|TRBJ2-7
TGTGCCAGCAGCCCACCTGGACTAGCGGGGGGCGAGCAGTACTTC
CASSPPGLAGGEQYF
>once|TRBV15|.|TRBJ1-1
TGTGCCACCAGCAGAGACCCATTCATGAACACTGAAGCTTTCTTT
CATSRDPFMNTEAFF
>once|TRBV11-2|TRBD1|TRBJ2-1
TGTGCCAGCAGCTCCCGGGACAGCTCCTACAATGAGCAGTTCTTC
CASSSRDSSYNEQFF
>.|TRBV19|.|TRBJ2-1
TGTGCCAGTAGTACTAGCTCCTACAATGAGCAGTTCTTC
CASSTSSYNEQFF
>.|TRBV2|.|TRBJ2-7
TGTGCCAGCAGTGAACAGGGGCCCACTCGCGAGCAGTACTTC
CASSEQGPTREQYF
>.|TRBV5-1|.|TRBJ2-2
TGCGCCAGCAGCTTGGAGGGCCTACAGGCAAGCCTGAACACCGGGGAGCTGTTTTTT
CASSLEGLQASLNTGELFF
>.|TRBV5-6|.|TRBJ1-2
TGTGCCAGCAGCTTGGACCGAGCTAACTATGGCTACACCTTC
CASSLDRANYGYTF
>.|TRBV5-5|.|TRBJ1-2
TGTGCCAGCAGACCGAACAGGGCTAACTATGGCTACACCTTC
CASRPNRANYGYTF
>.|TRBV18|.|TRBJ2-7
TGTGCCAGCTCACGGGGTAGTTACGAGCAGTACTTC
CASSRGSYEQYF
>.|TRBV2|TRBD1|TRBJ2-5
TGTGCCAGCAGCCCGGGACAGCAAGAGACCCAGTACTTC
CASSPGQQETQYF
>large|TRBV5-1|.|TRBJ2-1
TGCGCCAGCAGCCCAGACAGCATCGGATACAATGAGCAGTTCTTC
CASSPDSIGYNEQFF
>.|TRBV28|.|TRBJ1-3
TGTGCCAGCAGTCCCCGGCGGGTTCGTGGAAACACCATATATTTT
CASSPRRVRGNTIYF
>.|TRBV5-4|.|TRBJ2-7
TGTGCCAGCAGCTTGAACAGCTACGAGCAGTACTTC
CASSLNSYEQYF
>.|TRBV5-1|.|TRBJ2-7
TGCGCCAGCAGCACCTATACAGACCTCAACGAGCAGTACTTC
CASSTYTDLNEQYF
>.|TRBV6-1|.|TRBJ2-3
TGTGCCAGCAGTGAACAGGGGGGAGGGTCAGATACGCAGTATTTT
CASSEQGGGSDTQYF
>.|TRBV7-2|.|TRBJ2-1
TGTGCCAGCAGCTTCATCCTCCACAATGAGCAGTTCTTC
CASSFILHNEQFF
>.|TRBV7-9|TRBD2|TRBJ2-3
TGTGCCAGCATCCGGACCGGGACTAGCGGGAGGGAGGGTACGCAGTATTTT
CASIRTGTSGREGTQYF
>.|TRBV7-8|.|TRBJ1-6
TGTGCCAGCAGTCTCGGGGGTTCACCCCTCCACTTT
CASSLGGSPLHF
>.|TRBV19|.|TRBJ1-3
TGTGCCAGTAGTCCGGACGCCTCGGTTGGAAACACCATATATTTT
CASSPDASVGNTIYF
>.|TRBV28|TRBD1|TRBJ1-3
TGTGCCAGCAGTTTATGGGGACAGGGGGCTGGAAACACCATATATTTT
CASSLWGQGAGNTIYF
>.|TRBV27|TRBD1|TRBJ1-1
TGTGCCAGCAGCAGACCGGGACAGGGGGCTGAAGCTTTCTTT
CASSRPGQGAEAFF
>.|TRBV11-2|.|TRBJ2-7
TGTGCCAGCAGCTGGGGCCCTTCCAACGAGCAGTACTTC
CASSWGPSNEQYF
>.|TRBV9|.|TRBJ2-1
TGTGCCAGCAGCGTAGCTCAATCGAGGGGGAGACACAATGAGCAGTTCTTC
CASSVAQSRGRHNEQFF
>.|TRBV18|TRBD2|TRBJ2-5
TGTGCCAGCTCACCGATACCGGGACTAGCAGCGGAGACCCAGTACTTC
CASSPIPGLAAETQYF
>.|TRBV7-9|.|TRBJ2-4
TGTGCCAGCAGCTTCTCGGGGGATCACAAAAACATTCAGTACTTC
CASSFSGDHKNIQYF
>once|TRBV5-4|.|TRBJ2-3
TGTGCCAGCAGCTTCGCCCCTTTGGGCGCAGATACGCAGTATTTT
CASSFAPLGADTQYF
>.|TRBV2|.|TRBJ1-1
TGTGCCAGTACTCTAATTCCGGACAGCCCCTACACTGAAGCTTTCTTT
CASTLIPDSPYTEAFF
>.|TRBV7-2|.|TRBJ2-5
TGTGCCAGCAGGTCGGACGGGGGGACCCAGTACTTC
CASRSDGGTQYF
>.|TRBV9|TRBD1|TRBJ2-3
TGTGCCAGCAGCGTAGGGGACAGCGTGACAGATACGCAGTATTTT
CASSVGDSVTDTQYF
>.|TRBV28|.|TRBJ2-1
TGTGCCAGCAGTTCCTCAAATACTAGAGGCTGGAATGAGCAGTTCTTC
CASSSSNTRGWNEQFF
>.|TRBV4-1|TRBD1|TRBJ2-1
TGCGCCAGCAGCCAAGATTCGGGACAGAGACTTAATGAGCAGTTCTTC
CASSQDSGQRLNEQFF
>.|TRBV11-1|.|TRBJ2-7
TGTGCCAGCCTCGGATCGGGGGCGGGGGAGCAGTACTTC
CASLGSGAGEQYF
>.|TRBV10-3|.|TRBJ1-1
TGTGCCATCAGTGAGTCCTCGCACAGTAACACTGAAGCTTTCTTT
CAISESSHSNTEAFF
>.|TRBV28|.|TRBJ2-7
TGTGCCAGCTCAGCCCGGGGGGCAGTCTACGAGCAGTACTTC
CASSARGAVYEQYF
>.|TRBV5-1|TRBD2|TRBJ2-1
TGCGCCAGCAGCTTCGTAATTAGCGGGGAGCAGTTCTTC
CASSFVISGEQFF
>.|TRBV29-1|.|TRBJ2-1
TGCAGCGTTGAAGGTCATGGCGGCAGGACCTACAATGAGCAGTTCTTC
CSVEGHGGRTYNEQFF
>.|TRBV21-1|.|TRBJ1-1
TGTGCCAGCAGCAAAGTGGAGAGGGTCCCCGCGTCGGACACTGAAGCTTTCTTT
CASSKVERVPASDTEAFF
>.|TRBV7-3|TRBD1|TRBJ2-7
TGTGCCAGACCCGGGACAGGGGCCGCTCGGGCCTACGAGCAGTACTTC
CARPGTGAARAYEQYF
>once|TRBV6-4|.|TRBJ2-7
TGTGCCAGCAGTGACCCCCCAGGATTGACCTACGAGCAGTACTTC
CASSDPPGLTYEQYF
>.|TRBV19|TRBD1|TRBJ2-5
TGTGCCACCGGACAGGGCCACCAAGAGACCCAGTACTTC
CATGQGHQETQYF
>.|TRBV10-3|TRBD1|TRBJ2-7
TGTGCCATCAGACAGGGGGTCTACGAGCAGTACTTC
CAIRQGVYEQYF